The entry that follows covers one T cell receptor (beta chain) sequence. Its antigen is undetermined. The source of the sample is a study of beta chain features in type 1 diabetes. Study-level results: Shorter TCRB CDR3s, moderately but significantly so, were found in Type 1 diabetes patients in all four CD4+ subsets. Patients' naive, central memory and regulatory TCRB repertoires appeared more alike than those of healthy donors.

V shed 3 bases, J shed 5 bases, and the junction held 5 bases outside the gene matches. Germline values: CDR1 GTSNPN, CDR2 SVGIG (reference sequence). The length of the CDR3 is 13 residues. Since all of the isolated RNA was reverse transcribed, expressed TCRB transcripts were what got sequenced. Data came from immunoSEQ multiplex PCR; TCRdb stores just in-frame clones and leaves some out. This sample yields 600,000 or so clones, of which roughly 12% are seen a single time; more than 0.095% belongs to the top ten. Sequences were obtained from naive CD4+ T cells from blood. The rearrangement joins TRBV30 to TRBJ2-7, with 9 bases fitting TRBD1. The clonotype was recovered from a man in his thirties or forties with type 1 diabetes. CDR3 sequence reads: CAWRPGQGNEQYF. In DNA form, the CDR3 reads TGTGCCTGGAGGCCAGGACAGGGGAACGAGCAGTACTTC.